This T cell receptor beta chain comes out of a study of T cell repertoires in cytomegalovirus infection. Background on the study: CMV infection together with matching HLA type was indicated by public TCR beta signatures. Study-level points and caveats: Ex vivo, HLA-C-restricted CMV-specific TCR beta clonotypes prevailed over the rest of the response.

Each CDR3 protein is one row after TCRdb ran MiXCR on the reads. The table includes about 770,000 distinct CDR3 sequences, 25% to 35% detected once. Concerning this clonotype itself: What it recognizes is unknown.

Sequencing was performed on cultured CD8+ T cells from PBMCs, taken from culture after CMV antigen stimulation. The receptor was derived from a human donor in good health (CMV status not recorded). Some clones in this sample may be carry-over from other donors' samples.

The chain's CDR3 is CATRTAGGGYTF. For the CDR3, the DNA is TGTGCCACTAGGACCGCCGGTGGTGGCTACACCTTC. The chain carries TRBV7-4 and TRBJ1-2, with no clear D. The CDR3 totals 12 residues. From germline, CDR1 is SGHVT and CDR2 SQSDAQ. Trimming stripped 10 bases from V and 7 bases from J, with 16 bases between.